Below, 23 T cell receptor beta chains from the same sample are listed, as sequenced in a study of blood T cell repertoires in COVID-19. The protocol was immunoSEQ multiplex PCR, while the TCRdb copy is restricted to in-frame clones and leaves out a portion. The sample yields about 260,000 clones, roughly 90% seen once. Specimen: PBMCs or T cells enriched from blood (not recorded which). Source of these receptors: a man aged 40-50 years who had been exposed to COVID-19.

The gene calls are TRBV6-5 and TRBJ2-7; no reliable D call. The CDR3 consists of 12 residues. In germline, CDR1 is MNHEY, CDR2 SVGAGI. V was clipped by 4 bases and J by 6 bases, with 10 bases between them. CDR3 sequence reads: CASSSIGGEQYF. In DNA, the CDR3 is TGTGCCAGCAGTTCAATAGGCGGCGAGCAGTACTTC.

This chain uses TRBV5-5 with TRBJ2-7; D perhaps matches TRBD2 (5 bases). V lost 0 bases and J lost 6, with 16 bases in between. The V gene's germline CDR1 is SGHKS and CDR2 YYEKEE (reference sequence). The CDR3 is made up of 15 amino acids. CDR3 nucleotides: TGTGCCAGCAGCTTGGTGGACTTCGCTAAAGCCGAGCAGTACTTC. Amino acids: CASSLVDFAKAEQYF.

This clone was detected once. The V and J genes are TRBV9 and TRBJ1-2, with D possibly being TRBD1 (5 bases). From germline, CDR1 is SGDLS and CDR2 YYNGEE. The V and J ends lost 4 bases and 4 bases respectively, with 11 bases between them. The CDR3 contains 13 residues. This CDR3 is CASSRDSSYGYTF. The CDR3 DNA reads as TGTGCCAGCAGCCGGGACTCATCCTATGGCTACACCTTC.

The chain uses TRBV4-1 and TRBJ2-1; no firm D call. The CDR3 loop spans 13 amino acids. Germline assignment: CDR1 MGHRA and CDR2 YSYEKL. With 1 base removed from V and 6 bases from J, the gap between germline ends came to 7 bases. CDR3 DNA: TGCGCCAGCAGCCAAGTTTTGAGCAATGAGCAGTTCTTC. This encodes CASSQVLSNEQFF.

The gene calls are TRBV5-1 and TRBJ2-3; 12 nucleotides agree with TRBD2. CDR1 and CDR2 (germline): SGHRS, YFSETQ. The CDR3 is made up of 16 amino acids. The ends lost 4 bases at V and 2 bases at J; junction bases unmatched: 5. For the CDR3, the DNA is TGCGCCAGCAGCGAGTGGACTAGCGGGACCACAGATACGCAGTATTTT. This codes for CASSEWTSGTTDTQYF.

The genes are TRBV18 and TRBJ2-7; 7 bases align to TRBD2. Germline loops: CDR1 KGHSH, CDR2 LQKENI. The CDR3 has 13 amino acids. With V trimmed by 1 base and J by 5 bases, 2 bases remained unmatched. This CDR3 is CASSPLGRDEQYF. DNA of the CDR3: TGTGCCAGCTCACCACTTGGGAGGGACGAGCAGTACTTC.

This chain joins TRBV9 and TRBJ2-1; D is ambiguous. Trimming removed 0 bases at V and 7 bases at J, with 11 bases between. The CDR3 sequence is 14 residues long. Germline CDR1 is SGDLS and CDR2 is YYNGEE. The CDR3 bases are TGTGCCAGCAGCGTAGTCACTAACCAAAATGAGCAGTTCTTC. Translated, it gives CASSVVTNQNEQFF.

This chain links TRBV10-3 with TRBJ1-1; 10 bases agree with TRBD1. This CDR3 has 15 amino acids. The trim removed 6 bases at V and 4 bases at J, leaving 8 bases unmatched. CDR1 is ENHRY, CDR2 SYGVKD, per germline. CDR3 protein: CAISKGQGRSTEAFF. DNA of the CDR3: TGTGCCATCAGCAAGGGACAGGGGAGAAGCACTGAAGCTTTCTTT.

The rearrangement joins TRBV4-3 to TRBJ2-7, with D hard to call. V was pared by 0 bases and J by 3 bases, with 9 bases between. Germline-derived CDR1 and CDR2 are LGHNA and YSLEER. This CDR3 contains 14 residues. The CDR3 spells CASSQESRSYEQYF. The CDR3 coding sequence is TGCGCCAGCAGCCAAGAATCTAGGAGCTACGAGCAGTACTTC.

This rearrangement joins TRBV27 to TRBJ1-2; D not resolved. The CDR3 loop spans 13 amino acids. Germline assignment: CDR1 MNHEY and CDR2 SMNVEV (reference sequence). V lost 5 bases, J lost 2 bases, and 9 bases lay in between. CDR3 amino acids: CASSRDGNYGYTF. The CDR3 region has the DNA TGTGCCAGCAGTCGAGACGGGAACTATGGCTACACCTTC.

The chain couples TRBV10-3 to TRBJ2-2; 7 nucleotides align to TRBD2. V was pared by 6 bases and J by 11 bases, with 6 bases of the junction left unmatched. CDR3 length: 12 residues. Germline CDR1 ENHRY, CDR2 SYGVKD. CDR3 coding DNA: TGTGCCATCAGGGCCCCGGGGGGAGAGCTGTTTTTT. This encodes CAIRAPGGELFF.

CDR3 DNA sequence: TGTGCCAGCAGCTCTAGCGGGAGAAACTCTGAGCAGTTCTTC. This encodes CASSSSGRNSEQFF. The chain combines TRBV13 with TRBJ2-1, with 10 bases aligning to TRBD2. CDR3 length: 14 amino acids. Germline lookup yields CDR1 PRHDT and CDR2 FYEKMQ (reference sequence). Trimming removed 4 bases from V and 9 bases from J; junction bases left unmatched: 6.

The chain uses TRBV7-2 and TRBJ1-5; 7 bases line up with TRBD1. The junction had 13 bases not matched to a gene; V was cut back by 7 bases and J by 4 bases. CDR3 length: 16 residues. In germline, CDR1 is SGHTA, CDR2 FQGNSA. DNA for the CDR3: TGTGCCAGCAACTCCTATTCGGCAGGGGGTAATCAGCCCCAGCATTTT. Translated, it gives CASNSYSAGGNQPQHF.

The chain employs TRBV4-2 and TRBJ2-7, with D maybe TRBD2 (5 bases). V shed 0 bases and J shed 5 bases, with 8 bases lying between them. The CDR3 contains 13 residues. Germline V CDR1 and CDR2: LGHNA, YNFKEQ. The CDR3 here is CASSQDPEDEQYF. CDR3 DNA: TGTGCCAGCAGCCAAGATCCGGAGGACGAGCAGTACTTC.

This clone came up once. The V and J genes are TRBV6-5 and TRBJ1-3; perhaps TRBD1 as D (6 bases). Per germline, CDR1 MNHEY and CDR2 SVGAGI. The CDR3 runs 14 residues. Trimming removed 8 bases at V and 0 bases at J, with 11 bases between. The CDR3 reads CASRRDNSGNTIYF. In DNA form, the CDR3 reads TGTGCCAGCCGCCGGGACAACTCTGGAAACACCATATATTTT.

V is TRBV11-2 and J is TRBJ2-3; 11 bases map to TRBD2. The CDR3 has 15 residues. Germline trimming cut 5 bases from V and 3 bases from J; bases unmatched to any gene: 4. Germline V CDR1 and CDR2: SGHAT, FQNNGV. DNA for the CDR3: TGTGCCAGCAGCCGAGGGACTAGCGGTACAGATACGCAGTATTTT. It is translated as CASSRGTSGTDTQYF.

This sequence joins TRBV11-3 and TRBJ2-3; D is perhaps TRBD1 (5 bases). V was pared by 5 bases and J by 0 bases, with 9 bases between. CDR3 length: 14 residues. The germline V gene encodes CDR1 SGHNT and CDR2 YENEEA. CDR3 DNA: TGTGCCAGCAGCAGGGGCCATAGCACAGATACGCAGTATTTT. Its translation is CASSRGHSTDTQYF.

The V and J genes are TRBV10-3 and TRBJ2-5; maybe TRBD2 (5 bases). There are 12 residues in the CDR3. Germline CDR1 is ENHRY and CDR2 is SYGVKD. Trimming pared 8 bases from V and 5 bases from J, leaving 12 bases between. Here the CDR3 reads CAIGWEMETQYF. The CDR3 DNA follows: TGTGCCATCGGGTGGGAGATGGAGACCCAGTACTTC.

In this sample, this clone turned up a few times. This chain connects TRBV5-1 to TRBJ2-3; 10 positions agree with TRBD1. Per the germline V gene, CDR1 is SGHRS and CDR2 is YFSETQ. V dropped 5 bases and J dropped 3; count of bases not matched to a gene: 0. The CDR3 covers 13 residues. The CDR3 DNA reads as TGCGCCAGCAGGGGACAGGGGACAGATACGCAGTATTTT. Translating gives CASRGQGTDTQYF.

This chain joins TRBV24-1 and TRBJ1-2, with 9 bases lining up with TRBD1. Looked up from germline, CDR1 is KGHDR and CDR2 is SFDVKD. The V and J ends lost 2 bases and 6 bases, in that order; junction bases with no gene match: 3. This CDR3 has 14 residues. In nucleotides, the CDR3 is TGTGCCACCAGTGATTCCCGGGACAGGGATGGCTACACCTTC. It codes for CATSDSRDRDGYTF.

The rearrangement links TRBV15 to TRBJ2-2, with 9 bases matching TRBD1. Trimming removed 0 bases from V and 4 bases from J; junction bases left unmatched: 3. CDR1 and CDR2 from the germline V gene are LNHNV and YYDKDF (reference sequence). The CDR3 spans 16 residues. CDR3 DNA: TGTGCCACCAGCAGAGAACAGGGGGCGTTCACCGGGGAGCTGTTTTTT. Translation: CATSREQGAFTGELFF.

The chain is built from TRBV7-3 and TRBJ2-5; TRBD1 matches 12 bases. The CDR3 covers 16 residues. With V trimmed by 2 bases and J by 5 bases, 6 bases remained unmatched. CDR1 is SGHTA and CDR2 is FQGTGA in the germline V gene. The DNA for the CDR3 is TGTGCCAGCAGCTTATGGGGACAGGGGGCAATGGAGACCCAGTACTTC. Residues: CASSLWGQGAMETQYF.

The rearrangement uses TRBV27 and TRBJ1-1; D is ambiguous. There are 14 residues in the CDR3. The germline CDR1 and CDR2 sequences are MNHEY and SMNVEV (reference sequence). Trimming left V 5 bases short and J 4 bases short, with 14 bases between. As DNA, the CDR3 is TGTGCCAGCAGTCCCTGGACTGGGAGCACTGAAGCTTTCTTT. This encodes CASSPWTGSTEAFF.